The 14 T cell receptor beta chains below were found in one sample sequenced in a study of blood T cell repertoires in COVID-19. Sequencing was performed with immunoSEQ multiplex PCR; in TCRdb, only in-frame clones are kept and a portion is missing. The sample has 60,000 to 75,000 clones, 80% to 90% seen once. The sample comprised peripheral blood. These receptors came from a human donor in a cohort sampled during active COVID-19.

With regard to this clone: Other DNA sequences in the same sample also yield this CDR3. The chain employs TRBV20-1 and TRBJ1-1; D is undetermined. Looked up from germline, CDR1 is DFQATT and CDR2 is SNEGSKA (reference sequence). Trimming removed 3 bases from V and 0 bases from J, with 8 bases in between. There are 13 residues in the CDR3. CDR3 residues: CSASGTVNTEAFF. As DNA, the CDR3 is TGCAGTGCTAGTGGCACGGTGAACACTGAAGCTTTCTTT.

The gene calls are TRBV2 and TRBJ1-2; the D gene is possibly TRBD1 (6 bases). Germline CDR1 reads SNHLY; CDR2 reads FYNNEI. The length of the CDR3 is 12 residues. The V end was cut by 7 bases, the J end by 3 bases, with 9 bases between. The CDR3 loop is CASKQGDYGYTF. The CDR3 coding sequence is TGTGCCAGCAAACAGGGCGACTATGGCTACACCTTC. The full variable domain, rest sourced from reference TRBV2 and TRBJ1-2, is EPEVTQTPSHQVTQMGQEVILRCVPISNHLYFYWYRQILGQKVEFLVSFYNNEISEKSEIFDDQFSVERPDGSNFTLKIRSTKLEDSAMYFCASKQGDYGYTFGSGTRLTVV.

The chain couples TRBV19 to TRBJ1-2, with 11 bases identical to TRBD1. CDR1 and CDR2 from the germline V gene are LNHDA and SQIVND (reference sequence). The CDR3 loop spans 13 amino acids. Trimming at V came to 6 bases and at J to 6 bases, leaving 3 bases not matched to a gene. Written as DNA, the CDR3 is TGTGCCAGTAGGGGACAGGGGGAGGATGGCTACACCTTC. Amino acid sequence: CASRGQGEDGYTF.

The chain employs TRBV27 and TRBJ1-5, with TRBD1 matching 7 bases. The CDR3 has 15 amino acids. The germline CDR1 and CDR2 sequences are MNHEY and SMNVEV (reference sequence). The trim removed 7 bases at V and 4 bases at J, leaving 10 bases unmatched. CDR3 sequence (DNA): TGTGCCAGCAATTTCTGGACAGGAAAAAATCAGCCCCAGCATTTT. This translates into CASNFWTGKNQPQHF.

The CDR3 is CASSPTSGANYGYTF. CDR3 coding DNA: TGTGCCAGCAGCCCAACCAGTGGAGCTAACTATGGCTACACCTTC. The J gene is TRBJ1-2, the V gene TRBV7-9; D ambiguous. The germline CDR1 and CDR2 sequences are SEHNR and FQNEAQ (reference sequence). Trimming cost V 5 bases and J 0 bases, with 13 bases left between them. The CDR3 is 15 residues long.

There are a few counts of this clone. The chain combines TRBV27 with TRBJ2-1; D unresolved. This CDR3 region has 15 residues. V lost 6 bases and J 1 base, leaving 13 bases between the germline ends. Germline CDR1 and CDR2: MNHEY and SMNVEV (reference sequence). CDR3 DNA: TGTGCCAGCAGGGCAGTCGATAAGTCCTACAATGAGCAGTTCTTC. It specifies CASRAVDKSYNEQFF.

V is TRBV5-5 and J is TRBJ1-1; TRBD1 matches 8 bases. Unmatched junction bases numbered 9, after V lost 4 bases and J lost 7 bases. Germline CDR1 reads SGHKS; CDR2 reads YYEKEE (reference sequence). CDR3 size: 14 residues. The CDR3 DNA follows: TGTGCCAGCAGCCTCGGACAGGGAGGAATTGAAGCTTTCTTT. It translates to CASSLGQGGIEAFF.

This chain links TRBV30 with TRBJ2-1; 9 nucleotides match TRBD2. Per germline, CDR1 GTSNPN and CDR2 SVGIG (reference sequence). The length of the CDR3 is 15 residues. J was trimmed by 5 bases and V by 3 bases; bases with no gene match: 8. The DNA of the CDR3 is TGTGCCTGGAGCGCTCGAGCGGGGGGCCACAATGAGCAGTTCTTC. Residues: CAWSARAGGHNEQFF.

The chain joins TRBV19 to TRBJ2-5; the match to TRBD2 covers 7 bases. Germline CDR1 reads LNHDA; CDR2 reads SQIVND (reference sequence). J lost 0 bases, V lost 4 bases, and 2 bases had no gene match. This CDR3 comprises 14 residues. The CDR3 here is CASSRGGYQETQYF. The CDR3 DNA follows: TGTGCCAGTAGTAGGGGAGGGTACCAAGAGACCCAGTACTTC.

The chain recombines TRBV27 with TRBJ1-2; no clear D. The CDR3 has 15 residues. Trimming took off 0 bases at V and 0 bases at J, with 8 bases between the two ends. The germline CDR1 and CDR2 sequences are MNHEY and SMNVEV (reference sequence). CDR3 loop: CASSLSGGTNYGYTF. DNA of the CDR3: TGTGCCAGCAGTTTATCAGGCGGGACTAACTATGGCTACACCTTC.

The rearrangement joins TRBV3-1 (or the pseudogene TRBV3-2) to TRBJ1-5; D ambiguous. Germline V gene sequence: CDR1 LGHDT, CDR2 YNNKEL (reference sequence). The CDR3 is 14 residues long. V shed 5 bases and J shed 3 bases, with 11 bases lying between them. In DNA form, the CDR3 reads TGTGCCAGCAGCAACCATGGGCACAATCAGCCCCAGCATTTT. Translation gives CASSNHGHNQPQHF.

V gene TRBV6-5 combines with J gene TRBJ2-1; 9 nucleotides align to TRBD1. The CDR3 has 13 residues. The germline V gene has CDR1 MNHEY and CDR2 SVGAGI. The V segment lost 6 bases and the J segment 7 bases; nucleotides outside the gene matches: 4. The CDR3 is CASSKQGANEQFF. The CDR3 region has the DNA TGTGCCAGCAGCAAACAGGGGGCGAATGAGCAGTTCTTC.

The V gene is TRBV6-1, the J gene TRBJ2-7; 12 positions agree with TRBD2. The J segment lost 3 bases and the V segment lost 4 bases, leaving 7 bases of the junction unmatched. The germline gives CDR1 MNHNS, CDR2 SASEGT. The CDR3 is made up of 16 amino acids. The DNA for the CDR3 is TGTGCCAGCAGTGGAACTAGCGGGAGGATAGGCTACGAGCAGTACTTC. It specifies CASSGTSGRIGYEQYF.

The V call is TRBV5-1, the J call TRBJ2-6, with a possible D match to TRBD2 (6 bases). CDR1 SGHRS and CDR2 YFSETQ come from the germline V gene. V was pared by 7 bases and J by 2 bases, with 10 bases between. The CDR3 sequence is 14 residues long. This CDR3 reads CASLGGAGANVLTF. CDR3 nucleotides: TGCGCCAGCCTCGGAGGGGCTGGGGCCAACGTCCTGACTTTC. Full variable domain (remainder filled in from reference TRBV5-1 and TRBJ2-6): KAGVTQTPRYLIKTRGQQVTLSCSPISGHRSVSWYQQTPGQGLQFLFEYFSETQRNKGNFPGRFSGRQFSNSRSEMNVSTLELGDSALYLCASLGGAGANVLTFGAGSRLTVL.